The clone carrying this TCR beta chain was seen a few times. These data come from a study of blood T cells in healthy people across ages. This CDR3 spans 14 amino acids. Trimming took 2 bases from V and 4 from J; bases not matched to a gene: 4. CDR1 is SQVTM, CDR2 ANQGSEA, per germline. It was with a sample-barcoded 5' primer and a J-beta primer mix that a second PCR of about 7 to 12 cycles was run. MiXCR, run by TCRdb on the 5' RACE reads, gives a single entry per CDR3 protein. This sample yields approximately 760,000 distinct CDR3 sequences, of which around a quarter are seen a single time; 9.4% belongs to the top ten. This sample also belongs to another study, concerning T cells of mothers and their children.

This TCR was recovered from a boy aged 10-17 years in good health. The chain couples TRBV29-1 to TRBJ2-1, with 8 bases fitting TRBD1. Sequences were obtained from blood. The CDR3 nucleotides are TGCAGCGTTGAACCCAGGGGGCTTTACAATGAGCAGTTCTTC. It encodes CSVEPRGLYNEQFF.